This T cell receptor (beta chain) was found in a study of T cell responses to AZD1222 COVID-19 vaccine (dated by TCRdb to 2020 to 2023). Broadly, across the study: TCR sequencing covered 233 trial participants: 200 to 210 given two doses of AZD1222 and some 25 given two doses of MenACWY control vaccine. Enrollment into the trials was organized by age into subgroups of 18-55, 56-69 and 70-plus years, and those subgroups contained approximately 150, 30 and 60 TCR-sequenced participants, respectively.

Comments on this clone: Its antigen remains unidentified. Qualities for individual bases were not recorded, and no much larger clone is one base off.

General conclusions and limits of the study: Because no day 14 peak-response samples were available, the repertoires could be characterized only after the peak T cell response. Participants were mostly white British, with more females than males. The authors suggested clonal diversity may have been underestimated. The 56-69-year group was small, and its depth increase did not reach significance, likely because of low power. Conclusions about previously exposed vaccinees were limited because only 5 or 6 AZD1222 recipients were SARS-CoV-2 seropositive at baseline. After two AZD1222 doses, both the breadth and the depth of spike-specific TCRs were significantly higher than at day 0 and than in MenACWY recipients. Nearly half of unique spike-specific TCRs reportedly recognized epitopes outside regions mutated in the B.1.351 and B.1.1.7 variants. CD4 TCRs associated with the vaccine covered the entire spike protein, and the dominant responses were in regions 160-218 and 743-854.

Reading from cysteine to phenylalanine, the CDR3 counts 14 amino acids. Only the CDR3 part of the read is kept: 42 bases, read in frame from the first base. V lost 6 bases and J lost 0 bases; the stretch between them is 12 bases long. CDR1 and CDR2, per the germline V gene, are SQVTM and ANQGSEA. The time point label of this sample denotes: about 28 days (+/-7) after the second vaccine dose. AZD1222 recipients whose second dose came at about 4 weeks and those whose second dose came at about 12 weeks were combined into one group, since spike-specific TCR depth and breadth did not differ between the two schedules. The vaccinee samples were drawn from two UK trials, COV001 and COV002, one of which was a single-blind randomized controlled phase 2/3 trial testing AZD1222 (ChAdOx1 nCoV-19) in healthy adults. For TCRbeta chain sequencing, PBMC samples were collected from trial participants at day 0 and at day 28 after the second dose.

The CDR3 regions of human TCRbeta chains were subjected to immunosequencing. Concerning the study's data processing: Repertoire TCRs were matched against a reference library of SARS-CoV-2-specific TCRs generated with the MIRA antigen-specificity platform. Breadth meant the fraction of unique TCRs that were SARS-CoV-2-associated, whereas depth meant the fraction of total T cells that were SARS-CoV-2-associated. Using the MIRA data, each spike-specific TCR was mapped to the spike region that the TCR reacts to and placed in a CD4 or CD8 class. Log10-transformed breadth and depth values were compared by one-way ANOVA with Sidak's multiple comparisons tests. TCRdb retrieved this table from immuneACCESS and kept in-frame rearrangements only. Not all clones are present; in checked studies, unresolved V genes account for under half, and no reason is known for the remainder. The D gene and trimming were derived from the DNA, and the V and J assignments and clone size from that table. This sample gives about 160,000 clones in total; roughly 90% of them show up just once. The ten most abundant clones make up over 4% of the sample.

The specimen was peripheral blood, collected 28 days after the second AZD1222 dose. The receptor was isolated from an adult who received the AZD1222 COVID-19 vaccine. This chain is built from TRBV29-1 and TRBJ2-1, and perhaps TRBD1 as D gene, on 6 matching bases. CDR3 loop: CSVHTGSSYNEQFF. The sequenced DNA is TGCAGCGTCCACACAGGGAGCTCCTACAATGAGCAGTTCTTC.